These T cell receptor beta chains were read from a single sample in a study of T cell responses to AZD1222 COVID-19 vaccine. Clones were sequenced by immunoSEQ multiplex PCR, and TCRdb holds only the in-frame ones, with some missing. This table has about 73,000 clones, roughly 75% appearing once. The sample consisted of peripheral blood, taken 28 days after the second AZD1222 dose. These TCRs come from an adult who received the AZD1222 COVID-19 vaccine. CDR3s include the opening cysteine and the closing phenylalanine or tryptophan. A D gene is named only where the DNA matches it firmly. Not every row has a clone size; where given, it reads once, few, many or a size class.

TRBJ2-2	NA	NA	TRBV27	TGTGCCAGCAGTCCATTCGGGCCGAACACCGGGGAGCTGTTTTTT	CASSPFGPNTGELFF
TRBJ2-7	NA	NA	TRBV7-8	TGTGCCAGCAGTATAGAGGAGCAGTACTTC	CASSIEEQYF
TRBJ2-7	once	TRBD2	TRBV7-8	TGTGCCAGCAGCTTACCCATCTCGGGACTAGTCGGGGAGCAGTACTTC	CASSLPISGLVGEQYF
TRBJ2-7	NA	NA	TRBV18	TGTGCCAGCTCACCAATCGGTGGAGACGAGCAGTACTTC	CASSPIGGDEQYF
TRBJ2-3	NA	TRBD2	TRBV29-1	TGCAGCGTTGCGGAGGGGAGGGCCTCAGATACGCAGTATTTT	CSVAEGRASDTQYF
TRBJ1-2	NA	NA	TRBV9	TGTGCCAGCAGCGTAGGGCCGGGGCAGACACTCTATGGCTACACCTTC	CASSVGPGQTLYGYTF
TRBJ2-1	NA	TRBD2	TRBV27	TGTGCCAGCAGTTTGTTAGGACTAGCGGGAGTCAATGAGCAGTTCTTC	CASSLLGLAGVNEQFF
TRBJ1-2	NA	NA	TRBV28	TGTGCCAGCAGTTTGGAGGTCCTGAGCTATGGCTACACCTTC	CASSLEVLSYGYTF
TRBJ2-3	NA	NA	TRBV19	TGTGCCAGTAGTATAGATCTCAGTGGACTCGGAGATACGCAGTATTTT	CASSIDLSGLGDTQYF
TRBJ2-7	NA	NA	TRBV5-1	TGCGCCAGCAGCTTGGTGGTGGGGGAGCAGTACTTC	CASSLVVGEQYF
TRBJ1-4	once	NA	TRBV5-1	TGCGCCAGCAATCCATTTCGAGGGGAGAAAACTAATGAAAAACTGTTTTTT	CASNPFRGEKTNEKLFF
TRBJ2-2	few	TRBD1	TRBV29-1	TGCAGCGTCAACAACGGGCAGGGGGCCGGCACCGGGGAGCTGTTTTTT	CSVNNGQGAGTGELFF
TRBJ2-5	NA	NA	TRBV24-1	TGTGCCACCAGTGATGACCGGGATGTGAAAGAGACCCAGTACTTC	CATSDDRDVKETQYF
TRBJ2-1	NA	NA	TRBV9	TGTGCCAGCAGCCCAGGTAATAGCTTTTTCGATGAGCAGTTCTTC	CASSPGNSFFDEQFF
TRBJ2-3	NA	NA	TRBV5-6	TGTGCCAGCAGCTTGGTAGGCTTTTCTAGCACAGATACGCAGTATTTT	CASSLVGFSSTDTQYF
TRBJ2-5	NA	TRBD2	TRBV18	TGTGCCAGCTCCCCTAGCGGGGTTCAAGAGACCCAGTACTTC	CASSPSGVQETQYF
TRBJ2-7	NA	NA	TRBV28	TGTGCCAGCAGGCCCCTAACGTGGGGGGTGGGGGAGCAGTACTTC	CASRPLTWGVGEQYF